The rows below give T cell receptor beta chains drawn from one sample of a study of blood T cell dynamics during melanoma immunotherapy. This table comes from immunoSEQ multiplex PCR, and its TCRdb copy is limited to in-frame clones, with some not included. The repertoire holds approximately 23,000 clones, with roughly 86% as singletons. The sequences come from blood, collected from a patient treated with checkpoint blockade. These receptor sequences come from a human donor with melanoma. CDR3s include the opening cysteine and the closing phenylalanine or tryptophan. D genes are given only for firm matches. A row's size may be missing; if present it is once, few, many or a size class.

CDR3aa	CDR3nt	j_gene	d_gene	abundance	v_gene
CASNPGFGFWANVLTF	TGTGCCAGCAACCCAGGGTTTGGGTTCTGGGCCAACGTCCTGACTTTC	TRBJ2-6	NA	NA	TRBV2
CASSQEPGYTGELFF	TGTGCCAGCAGCCAAGAGCCAGGGTACACCGGGGAGCTGTTTTTT	TRBJ2-2	NA	NA	TRBV4-2
CASSYNAGNTEAFF	TGTGCCAGCAGTTACAATGCAGGGAACACTGAAGCTTTCTTT	TRBJ1-1	NA	NA	TRBV6-5
CASSTSGRGRHGYTF	TGTGCCAGTAGTACGAGCGGCAGGGGCCGTCATGGCTACACCTTC	TRBJ1-2	NA	NA	TRBV19
CASGLGTGTATGELFF	TGTGCTAGTGGTTTGGGGACCGGGACAGCCACCGGGGAGCTGTTTTTT	TRBJ2-2	TRBD1	NA	TRBV12-5
CASSLGQGLNGDTQYF	TGCGCCAGCAGCTTAGGTCAGGGTCTAAACGGGGATACGCAGTATTTT	TRBJ2-3	NA	NA	TRBV5-1
CASSQDPWGRNTEAFF	TGTGCCAGCAGCCAAGATCCGTGGGGCCGGAACACTGAAGCTTTCTTT	TRBJ1-1	NA	NA	TRBV14
CASSYRTGLEQYF	TGTGCCAGCAGTTACCGGACAGGGCTCGAGCAGTACTTC	TRBJ2-7	TRBD1	NA	TRBV6-5
CASSVGTSGPNEQFF	TGTGCCAGCAGCGTAGGGACTAGCGGACCCAATGAGCAGTTCTTC	TRBJ2-1	TRBD2	few	TRBV7-3
CASSLGDIHTGELFF	TGCGCCAGCAGCTTGGGGGATATTCACACCGGGGAGCTGTTTTTT	TRBJ2-2	NA	NA	TRBV5-1
CASSLTPEKETQYF	TGTGCCAGCAGCTTAACCCCGGAGAAAGAGACCCAGTACTTC	TRBJ2-5	NA	once	TRBV11-3
CASSLAGGASTYEQYF	TGTGCCAGCAGCTTAGCGGGGGGGGCATCCACCTACGAGCAGTACTTC	TRBJ2-7	NA	NA	TRBV7-6
CASSPSEWQRNEQFF	TGTGCCAGCAGCCCGAGTGAATGGCAGAGGAATGAGCAGTTCTTC	TRBJ2-1	NA	NA	TRBV7-9
CASSPDRGRGGTEAFF	TGTGCCAGCAGTCCTGACAGGGGGCGAGGGGGCACTGAAGCTTTCTTT	TRBJ1-1	TRBD1	NA	TRBV11-3
CSSDGQGVGEQFF	TGCAGCTCTGACGGGCAGGGAGTCGGTGAGCAGTTCTTC	TRBJ2-1	NA	NA	TRBV29-1
CASSQGPDGYGYTF	TGTGCCAGCAGTCAAGGGCCCGACGGCTATGGCTACACCTTC	TRBJ1-2	NA	NA	TRBV6-5
CASSIRGPSVEQYF	TGTGCCAGTAGTATCCGAGGACCCTCAGTCGAGCAGTACTTC	TRBJ2-7	NA	NA	TRBV19
CASSEQGVRGGAYYGYTF	TGTGCCAGCAGTGAACAAGGGGTACGGGGGGGCGCATACTATGGCTACACCTTC	TRBJ1-2	NA	NA	TRBV2
CASTPRGAYTDTQYF	TGTGCCAGTACTCCGAGAGGGGCTTACACAGATACGCAGTATTTT	TRBJ2-3	NA	NA	TRBV19
CASSSYAPSGPSGNTIYF	TGTGCCAGCAGCTCCTACGCCCCTTCTGGCCCCTCTGGAAACACCATATATTTT	TRBJ1-3	NA	NA	TRBV21-1
CASSLVQGAGNTIYF	TGTGCCAGCAGCTTGGTACAGGGGGCAGGAAACACCATATATTTT	TRBJ1-3	TRBD1	NA	TRBV5-4
CASSLFAEFTDTQYF	TGTGCCAGCAGTTTATTCGCGGAGTTCACAGATACGCAGTATTTT	TRBJ2-3	NA	NA	TRBV27
CASSPRGSGSPYEQYF	TGTGCCAGCAGCCCCAGGGGTAGCGGGAGTCCGTACGAGCAGTACTTC	TRBJ2-7	TRBD2	NA	TRBV9
CAWSVPQVSYEQYF	TGTGCCTGGAGTGTACCTCAGGTATCCTACGAGCAGTACTTC	TRBJ2-7	NA	NA	TRBV30
CASSLGQGNIQYF	TGCGCCAGCAGCTTGGGACAGGGGAACATTCAGTACTTC	TRBJ2-4	TRBD1	NA	TRBV5-1
CACYAPRKYGYTF	TGTGCCTGTTACGCCCCTCGGAAGTATGGCTACACCTTC	TRBJ1-2	NA	NA	TRBV2
CASSQVGLNTDTQYF	TGTGCCAGCAGCCAAGTCGGGCTTAACACAGATACGCAGTATTTT	TRBJ2-3	NA	NA	TRBV14